Here is one T cell receptor beta chain with its context. CDR1 SGHTA and CDR2 FQGNSA come from the germline V gene. With V trimmed by 0 bases and J by 4 bases, 10 bases remained unmatched. CDR3 size: 17 residues. This record comes from a study of shared clonotypes between healthy human individuals. The method was immunoSEQ multiplex PCR; TCRdb's version includes in-frame clones alone and lacks a portion of them. The sample shows some 1 million clones, about 75% of them seen only once. This TCR derives from a man between 18 and 29 years old in good health. Sequencing used memory CD4+ T cells sorted from blood. The subset: CD45RA-negative fraction. This chain joins TRBV7-2 and TRBJ1-2, with 8 bases identical to TRBD1. The CDR3 here is CASSLAPNQGAIYGYTF. The CDR3 DNA reads TGTGCCAGCAGCTTAGCCCCAAACCAGGGGGCGATCTATGGCTACACCTTC.